The T cell receptor beta chain under discussion was sequenced for a study of T cells in Graves' hyperthyroidism and ophthalmopathy. Germline V CDR1 and CDR2: DFQATT, SNEGSKA (reference sequence). Trimming cost V 0 bases and J 0 bases, with 11 bases left between them. This CDR3 region has 15 residues. RNA transcripts served as the template for amplifying TCR beta CDR3 regions. In the first-round RT-PCR of the TCR CDR3, the HTBI primer set was used. Each CDR3 protein gets one entry after TCRdb re-called the multiplex PCR reads with MiXCR. The table includes 600,000 to 900,000 distinct CDR3 sequences, about a sixth detected once.

The receptor was derived from a man aged 18 to 35 with Graves' hyperthyroidism. The V gene is TRBV20-1, the J gene TRBJ1-1; D gene unclear. The sequenced sample was blood. CDR3 region: CSARDPEALNTEAFF. CDR3 bases: TGCAGTGCTAGAGATCCAGAGGCCTTGAACACTGAAGCTTTCTTT.